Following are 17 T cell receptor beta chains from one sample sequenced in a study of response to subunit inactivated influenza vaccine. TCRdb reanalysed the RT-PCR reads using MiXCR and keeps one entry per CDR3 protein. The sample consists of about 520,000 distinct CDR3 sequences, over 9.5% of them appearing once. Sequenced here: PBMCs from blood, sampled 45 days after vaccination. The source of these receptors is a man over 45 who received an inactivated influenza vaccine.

CDR3 sequence (DNA): TGCGCCAGCAGCCAAAAGGTCAGGGCCAATGAGCAGTTCTTC. Translation gives CASSQKVRANEQFF. This sequence joins TRBV4-3 and TRBJ2-1, with a weak D call TRBD1 (5 bases). Trimming stripped 2 bases from V and 6 bases from J, with 11 bases between. This CDR3 spans 14 amino acids. CDR1 is LGHNA and CDR2 is YSLEER in the germline V gene.

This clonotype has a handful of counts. CDR3 sequence reads: CASSKDTSSYNEQFF. The CDR3 DNA is TGTGCCAGCAGCAAAGACACGAGCTCCTACAATGAGCAGTTCTTC. The chain links TRBV5-5 to TRBJ2-1, with D unclear. CDR3 length: 15 amino acids. Germline V gene sequence: CDR1 SGHKS, CDR2 YYEKEE (reference sequence). Trimming took off 4 bases at V and 0 bases at J, with 11 bases between the two ends.

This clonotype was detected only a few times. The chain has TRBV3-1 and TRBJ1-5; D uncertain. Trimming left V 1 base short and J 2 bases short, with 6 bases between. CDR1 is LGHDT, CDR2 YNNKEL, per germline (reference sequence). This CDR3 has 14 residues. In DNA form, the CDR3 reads TGTGCCAGCAGCCAAGCAGGACGCAATCAGCCCCAGCATTTT. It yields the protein CASSQAGRNQPQHF.

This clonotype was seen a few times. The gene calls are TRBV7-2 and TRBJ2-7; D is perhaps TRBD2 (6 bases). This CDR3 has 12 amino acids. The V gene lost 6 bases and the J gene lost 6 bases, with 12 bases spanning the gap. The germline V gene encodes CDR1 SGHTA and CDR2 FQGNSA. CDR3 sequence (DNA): TGTGCCAGCAGTCGGGACTTGGGCGAGCAGTACTTC. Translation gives CASSRDLGEQYF.

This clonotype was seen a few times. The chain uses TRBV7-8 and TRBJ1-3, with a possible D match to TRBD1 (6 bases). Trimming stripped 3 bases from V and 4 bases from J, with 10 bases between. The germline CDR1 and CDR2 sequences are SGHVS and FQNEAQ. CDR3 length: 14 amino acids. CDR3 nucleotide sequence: TGTGCCAGCAGCTTCTCAGGGGTCGGAAACACCATATATTTT. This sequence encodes CASSFSGVGNTIYF.

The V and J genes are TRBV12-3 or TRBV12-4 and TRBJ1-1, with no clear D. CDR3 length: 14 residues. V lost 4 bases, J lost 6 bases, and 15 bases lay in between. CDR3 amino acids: CASSSTTGPPEAFF. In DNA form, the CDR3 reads TGTGCCAGCAGTTCAACTACCGGGCCGCCTGAAGCTTTCTTT.

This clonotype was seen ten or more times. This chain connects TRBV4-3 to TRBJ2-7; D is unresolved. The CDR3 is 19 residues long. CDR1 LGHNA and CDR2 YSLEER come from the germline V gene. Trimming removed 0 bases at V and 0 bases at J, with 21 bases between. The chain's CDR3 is CASSQDGNLGGGVSYEQYF. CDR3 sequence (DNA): TGCGCCAGCAGCCAAGATGGTAATTTGGGCGGTGGAGTCTCCTACGAGCAGTACTTC.

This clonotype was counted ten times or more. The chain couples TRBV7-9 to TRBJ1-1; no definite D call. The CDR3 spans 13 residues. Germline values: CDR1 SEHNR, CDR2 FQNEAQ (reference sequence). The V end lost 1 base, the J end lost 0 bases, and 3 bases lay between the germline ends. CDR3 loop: CASSLDMNTEAFF. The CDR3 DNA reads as TGTGCCAGCAGCTTAGATATGAACACTGAAGCTTTCTTT.

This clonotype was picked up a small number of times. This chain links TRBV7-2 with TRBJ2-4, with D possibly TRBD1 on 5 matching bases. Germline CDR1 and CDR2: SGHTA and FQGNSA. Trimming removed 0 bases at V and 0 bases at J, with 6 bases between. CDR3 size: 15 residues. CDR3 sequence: CASSLARVAKNIQYF. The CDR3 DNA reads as TGTGCCAGCAGCTTAGCCAGGGTAGCCAAAAACATTCAGTACTTC.

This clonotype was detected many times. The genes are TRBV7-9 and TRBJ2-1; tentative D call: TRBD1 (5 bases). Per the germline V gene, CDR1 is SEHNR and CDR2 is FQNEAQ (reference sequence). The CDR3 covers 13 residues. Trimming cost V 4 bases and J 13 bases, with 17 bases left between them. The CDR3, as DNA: TGTGCCAGCAGCTCTCGGACAAACCCGAGCCAGTTCTTC. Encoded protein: CASSSRTNPSQFF. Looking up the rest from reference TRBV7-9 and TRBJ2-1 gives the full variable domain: DTGVSQNPRHKITKRGQNVTFRCDPISEHNRLYWYRQTLGQGPEFLTYFQNEAQLEKSRLLSDRFSAERPKGSFSTLEIQRTEQGDSAMYLCASSSRTNPSQFFGPGTRLTVL.

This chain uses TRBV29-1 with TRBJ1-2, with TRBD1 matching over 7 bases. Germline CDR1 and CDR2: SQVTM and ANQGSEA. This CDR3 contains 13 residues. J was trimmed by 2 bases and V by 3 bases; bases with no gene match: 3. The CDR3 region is CSVDRGENYGYTF. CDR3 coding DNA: TGCAGCGTTGACAGGGGGGAGAACTATGGCTACACCTTC.

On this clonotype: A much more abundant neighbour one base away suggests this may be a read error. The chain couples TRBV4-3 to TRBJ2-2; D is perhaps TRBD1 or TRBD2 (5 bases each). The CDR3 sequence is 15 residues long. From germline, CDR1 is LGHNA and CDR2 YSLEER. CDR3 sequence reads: CASSQEGVQTGVLFF. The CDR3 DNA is TGCGCCAGCAGCCAAGAGGGGGTACAAACCGGGGTGCTGTTTTTT.

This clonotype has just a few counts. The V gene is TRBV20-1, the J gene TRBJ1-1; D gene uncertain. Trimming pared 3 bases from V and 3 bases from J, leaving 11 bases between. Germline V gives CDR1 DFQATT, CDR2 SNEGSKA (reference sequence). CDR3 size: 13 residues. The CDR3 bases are TGCAGTGCTAGTCCGAAGCAATACACTGAAGCTTTCTTT. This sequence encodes CSASPKQYTEAFF.

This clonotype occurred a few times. The CDR3 DNA follows: TGTGCCAGCGGGGCGGGGAGGATCACCGGGGAGCTGTTTTTT. Protein sequence: CASGAGRITGELFF. The V call is TRBV3-1, the J call TRBJ2-2; TRBD2 might be the D (6 bases). Trimming took 8 bases from V and 4 from J, leaving 14 bases between them. The CDR3 runs 14 residues. Germline values: CDR1 LGHDT, CDR2 YNNKEL (reference sequence).

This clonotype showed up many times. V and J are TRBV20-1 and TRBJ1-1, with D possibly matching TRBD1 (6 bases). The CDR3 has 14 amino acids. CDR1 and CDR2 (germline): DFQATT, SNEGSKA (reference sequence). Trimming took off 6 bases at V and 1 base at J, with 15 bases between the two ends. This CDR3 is CSARLGQANTEAFF. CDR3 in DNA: TGCAGTGCAAGGTTGGGACAAGCGAACACTGAAGCTTTCTTT.

The CDR3 spells CASPRTSGYTDTQYF. CDR3 DNA: TGTGCCAGCCCCAGGACTAGCGGTTACACAGATACGCAGTATTTT. J is TRBJ2-3 and V is TRBV6-1; 10 nucleotides line up with TRBD2. The CDR3 length is 15 residues. V shed 8 bases and J 2 bases; nucleotides not matched to a gene: 7. The germline V gene has CDR1 MNHNS and CDR2 SASEGT.

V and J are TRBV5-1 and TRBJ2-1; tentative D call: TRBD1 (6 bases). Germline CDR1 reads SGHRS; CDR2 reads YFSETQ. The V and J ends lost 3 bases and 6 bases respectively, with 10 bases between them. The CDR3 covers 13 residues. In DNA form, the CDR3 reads TGCGCCAGCAGCTGGGACACCGGCAATGAGCAGTTCTTC. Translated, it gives CASSWDTGNEQFF. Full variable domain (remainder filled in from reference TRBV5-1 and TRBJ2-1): KAGVTQTPRYLIKTRGQQVTLSCSPISGHRSVSWYQQTPGQGLQFLFEYFSETQRNKGNFPGRFSGRQFSNSRSEMNVSTLELGDSALYLCASSWDTGNEQFFGPGTRLTVL.